Shown below are 24 T cell receptor beta chains from a single sample sequenced in a study of cytomegalovirus exposure and HLA in healthy donors (dated by TCRdb to about 2017). Library preparation used the immunoSEQ multiplex PCR assay. For the multiplex PCR, a mixture combining 60 forward primers for TCR Vbeta segments and 13 reverse primers for TCR Jbeta segments was used. Not all clones reach the TCRdb copy of this immuneACCESS table, which keeps in-frame sequences only. Checked studies attribute under half of the gap to unresolved V genes and leave the rest unexplained. This specimen's table enumerates approximately 110,000 clones. Jointly, the top ten make up around 3.4% of the sample. The sample comprised PBMCs. The source of these receptors is a man aged 25 to 40 in good health and CMV-seronegative.

The chain links TRBV5-6 to TRBJ2-7, with a tentative D call TRBD2 (5 bases). The CDR3 runs 16 residues. Per germline, CDR1 SGHDT and CDR2 YYEEEE. V was trimmed by 4 bases and J by 2 bases, leaving 19 bases between them. CDR3 region: CASSKRSLGVPYEQYF. The DNA for the CDR3 is TGTGCCAGCAGCAAACGATCACTAGGAGTCCCCTACGAGCAGTACTTC.

CDR3 nucleotide sequence: TGTGCCAGCAGTTTGAGGGCGGGTTTGATTGGCTACACCTTC. This translates into CASSLRAGLIGYTF. The genes are TRBV28 and TRBJ1-2; D is unclear. Trimming took off 3 bases at V and 7 bases at J, with 15 bases between the two ends. CDR1 and CDR2 (germline): MDHEN, SYDVKM. The CDR3 has 14 amino acids.

The CDR3 DNA sequence: TGTGCCAGCAGCGTGGGACTAGGTGGGAATACGCAGTATTTT. It is translated as CASSVGLGGNTQYF. The chain carries TRBV7-9 and TRBJ2-3; TRBD2 aligns across 8 bases. Germline V CDR1 and CDR2: SEHNR, FQNEAQ (reference sequence). This CDR3 has 14 amino acids. V lost 5 bases to trimming and J lost 7 bases; unmatched junction nucleotides: 8.

The V call is TRBV7-3, the J call TRBJ2-4; a weak D match, TRBD1 (5 bases). The germline CDR1 and CDR2 sequences are SGHTA and FQGTGA. The CDR3 length is 14 residues. Trimming took off 3 bases at V and 8 bases at J, with 14 bases between the two ends. The CDR3 nucleotides read TGTGCCAGCAGCTTGCTGGGAAGGGGTGACATTCAGTACTTC. Its protein product is CASSLLGRGDIQYF.

V usage is TRBV16 and J usage is TRBJ1-1; D not resolved. V lost 1 base, J lost 7 bases, and 7 bases lay in between. In germline, CDR1 is KGHSY, CDR2 FQNENV. The CDR3 loop spans 12 amino acids. The CDR3 DNA reads as TGTGCCAGCAGCCAATTCCCCCATGAAGCTTTCTTT. Amino acids: CASSQFPHEAFF.

For this clone: Relative to the germline gene, one junction end is altered; a read error may explain this. The chain uses TRBV29-1 and TRBJ2-5; unclear D gene. Germline CDR1 is SQVTM and CDR2 is ANQGSEA. The CDR3 is made up of 16 amino acids. The CDR3 loop is CSVEGPPEAAQETQYF. The CDR3 DNA follows: TGCAGCGTGGAAGGACCACCCGAGGCCGCCCAAGAGACCCAGTACTTC.

CDR3 protein: CATRREREGSGGYTF. The CDR3 DNA is TGTGCCACCCGAAGGGAGAGGGAAGGATCGGGTGGCTACACCTTC. J is TRBJ1-2 and V is TRBV13; D is ambiguous. Trimming took 10 bases from V and 7 from J, leaving 25 bases between them. Germline V lookup: CDR1 PRHDT, CDR2 FYEKMQ (reference sequence). The CDR3 runs 15 residues.

This sequence joins TRBV5-1 and TRBJ1-1, with a tentative D call TRBD1 (5 bases). Deletions cut 0 bases from V and 9 bases from J, with 15 bases between. In germline, CDR1 is SGHRS, CDR2 YFSETQ. This CDR3 is built from 14 residues. In DNA form, the CDR3 reads TGCGCCAGCAGCTTGGACAGGCCAAATCTCCAAGCTTTCTTT. This codes for CASSLDRPNLQAFF.

V usage is TRBV4-2 and J usage is TRBJ2-5; D may be TRBD1 (5 bases). Trimming removed 0 bases from V and 4 bases from J, with 18 bases in between. The V gene's germline CDR1 is LGHNA and CDR2 YNFKEQ. The CDR3 sequence is 17 residues long. The CDR3 is CASSQEGWQGVGETQYF. The CDR3 DNA sequence: TGTGCCAGCAGCCAAGAAGGATGGCAGGGTGTTGGAGAGACCCAGTACTTC.

This chain uses TRBV7-9 with TRBJ2-2; tentatively, D is TRBD1 (5 bases). CDR1 SEHNR and CDR2 FQNEAQ come from the germline V gene (reference sequence). The CDR3 sequence is 15 residues long. The V and J ends lost 5 bases and 4 bases respectively, with 14 bases between them. CDR3 DNA: TGTGCCAGCAGCCCCCTGGGGCCGGGCACCGGGGAGCTGTTTTTT. It translates to CASSPLGPGTGELFF.

The rearrangement links TRBV18 to TRBJ2-5; 8 bases match TRBD1. The CDR3 spans 14 residues. Germline trimming cut 4 bases from V and 5 bases from J; bases unmatched to any gene: 6. Germline V gives CDR1 KGHSH, CDR2 LQKENI. The CDR3: CASSRNQGAETQYF. Here the CDR3 DNA reads TGTGCCAGCTCACGAAACCAGGGGGCCGAGACCCAGTACTTC.

V gene TRBV7-9 combines with J gene TRBJ2-3; maybe TRBD1 (5 bases). This CDR3 spans 14 amino acids. Trimming shortened V by 4 bases and J by 0 bases, and 8 bases separated the two germline ends. Germline CDR1 is SEHNR and CDR2 is FQNEAQ (reference sequence). CDR3: CASSSDRSTDTQYF. The CDR3 DNA reads as TGTGCCAGCAGCTCCGACAGAAGCACAGATACGCAGTATTTT.

This chain connects TRBV5-5 to TRBJ1-6; TRBD1 matches 9 bases. CDR3 length: 15 amino acids. Germline trimming cut 0 bases from V and 11 bases from J; bases unmatched to any gene: 6. The V gene's germline CDR1 is SGHKS and CDR2 YYEKEE (reference sequence). The CDR3 region is CASSLGDRDIAPLHF. The CDR3 DNA reads as TGTGCCAGCAGCTTGGGGGACAGGGATATCGCACCCCTCCACTTT.

The chain recombines TRBV9 with TRBJ1-2; D unresolved. Trimming pared 4 bases from V and 3 bases from J, leaving 13 bases between. Germline V gene lookup returns CDR1 SGDLS and CDR2 YYNGEE. CDR3 length: 14 amino acids. Here the CDR3 reads CASSQSAFYYGYTF. The CDR3 DNA reads as TGTGCCAGCAGCCAAAGCGCCTTTTACTATGGCTACACCTTC.

The chain links TRBV5-1 to TRBJ2-5, with D tentatively TRBD2 (5 bases). The CDR3 has 13 residues. From germline, CDR1 is SGHRS and CDR2 YFSETQ. V was shortened by 2 bases and J by 4 bases, with 9 bases between the two germline ends. The CDR3 nucleotides read TGCGCCAGCAGCTTACAGCTAGCAGAGACCCAGTACTTC. Protein sequence: CASSLQLAETQYF. Full variable domain (outside the CDR3, taken from reference TRBV5-1 and TRBJ2-5): KAGVTQTPRYLIKTRGQQVTLSCSPISGHRSVSWYQQTPGQGLQFLFEYFSETQRNKGNFPGRFSGRQFSNSRSEMNVSTLELGDSALYLCASSLQLAETQYFGPGTRLLVL.

The V call is TRBV27, the J call TRBJ2-5; TRBD1 agrees at 7 bases. CDR1 is MNHEY, CDR2 SMNVEV, per germline (reference sequence). V dropped 7 bases and J dropped 1; count of bases not matched to a gene: 9. CDR3 length equals 15 residues. The CDR3: CASTPEGASQETQYF. The CDR3 bases are TGTGCCAGCACCCCCGAGGGGGCTTCCCAAGAGACCCAGTACTTC.

This chain links TRBV7-2 with TRBJ2-2; 7 positions agree with TRBD1. Germline V gives CDR1 SGHTA, CDR2 FQGNSA. The CDR3 is 14 amino acids. Trimming at V came to 3 bases and at J to 7 bases, leaving 5 bases not matched to a gene. The CDR3 DNA reads as TGTGCCAGCAGCTTCTACAGGGGAGTCGGGGAGCTGTTTTTT. It encodes CASSFYRGVGELFF. The complete variable domain, with remaining parts taken from reference TRBV7-2 and TRBJ2-2, reads GAGVSQSPSNKVTEKGKDVELRCDPISGHTALYWYRQSLGQGLEFLIYFQGNSAPDKSGLPSDRFSAERTGGSVSTLTIQRTQQEDSAVYLCASSFYRGVGELFFGEGSRLTVL.

The chain recombines TRBV5-1 with TRBJ1-6; maybe TRBD1 (6 bases). V was clipped by 2 bases and J by 5 bases, with 14 bases between them. This CDR3 spans 16 amino acids. Germline loops: CDR1 SGHRS, CDR2 YFSETQ. CDR3 loop: CASSFGQSLNNSPLHF. CDR3 in DNA: TGCGCCAGCAGCTTCGGACAGTCCCTAAATAATTCACCCCTCCACTTT.

The chain is built from TRBV7-8 and TRBJ1-1, with TRBD1 as a possible D gene (6 bases). The CDR3 runs 15 residues. The germline V and J ends were trimmed by 4 bases and 1 base, with 13 bases remaining between them. The germline gives CDR1 SGHVS, CDR2 FQNEAQ. The CDR3 loop is CASSWQGLRNTEAFF. CDR3 coding DNA: TGTGCCAGCAGCTGGCAGGGGTTGAGGAACACTGAAGCTTTCTTT. Combining the CDR3 with reference TRBV7-8 and TRBJ1-1 gives the whole variable domain GAGVSQSPRYKVAKRGQDVALRCDPISGHVSLFWYQQALGQGPEFLTYFQNEAQLDKSGLPSDRFFAERPEGSVSTLKIQRTQQEDSAVYLCASSWQGLRNTEAFFGQGTRLTVV.

This rearrangement joins TRBV6-5 to TRBJ2-2; 9 nucleotides line up with TRBD2. The CDR3 runs 14 residues. Germline CDR1 and CDR2: MNHEY and SVGAGI. With V trimmed by 7 bases and J by 7 bases, 7 bases remained unmatched. As DNA, the CDR3 is TGTGCCAGCAAACGCGGGGGGGATATCGGGGAGCTGTTTTTT. This gives the protein CASKRGGDIGELFF.

The rearrangement joins TRBV19 to TRBJ1-5, with no clear D. Germline V gives CDR1 LNHDA, CDR2 SQIVND (reference sequence). The CDR3 totals 15 residues. V lost 3 bases to trimming and J lost 2 bases, with 11 bases between them. CDR3 sequence: CASSIGDSGNQPQHF. Written as DNA, the CDR3 is TGTGCCAGTAGTATCGGGGATAGCGGCAATCAGCCCCAGCATTTT. The full variable domain, with the rest looked up from reference TRBV19 and TRBJ1-5, is DGGITQSPKYLFRKEGQNVTLSCEQNLNHDAMYWYRQDPGQGLRLIYYSQIVNDFQKGDIAEGYSVSREKKESFPLTVTSAQKNPTAFYLCASSIGDSGNQPQHFGDGTRLSIL.

V is TRBV4-2 and J is TRBJ2-2; D ambiguous. The V gene lost 0 bases and the J gene lost 1 base, with 9 bases spanning the gap. In germline, CDR1 is LGHNA, CDR2 YNFKEQ. The CDR3 extends over 16 amino acids. The CDR3 loop reads CASSQEHRQNTGELFF. CDR3 coding DNA: TGTGCCAGCAGCCAAGAGCACAGACAGAACACCGGGGAGCTGTTTTTT.

The chain employs TRBV2 and TRBJ1-1; D is unclear. The V gene lost 4 bases and the J gene lost 1 base, with 10 bases spanning the gap. Looked up from germline, CDR1 is SNHLY and CDR2 is FYNNEI. The CDR3 spans 14 residues. The DNA for the CDR3 is TGTGCCAGCAGTGTGGGGAGGGCGAACACTGAAGCTTTCTTT. As protein: CASSVGRANTEAFF.

The rearrangement joins TRBV5-1 to TRBJ2-3; 8 bases agree with TRBD2. Germline loops: CDR1 SGHRS, CDR2 YFSETQ. V lost 4 bases to trimming and J lost 5 bases; unmatched junction nucleotides: 9. This CDR3 is 15 amino acids long. CDR3 in amino acids: CASSPPASGGDTQYF. Here the CDR3 DNA reads TGCGCCAGCAGCCCCCCGGCCAGCGGGGGAGATACGCAGTATTTT.